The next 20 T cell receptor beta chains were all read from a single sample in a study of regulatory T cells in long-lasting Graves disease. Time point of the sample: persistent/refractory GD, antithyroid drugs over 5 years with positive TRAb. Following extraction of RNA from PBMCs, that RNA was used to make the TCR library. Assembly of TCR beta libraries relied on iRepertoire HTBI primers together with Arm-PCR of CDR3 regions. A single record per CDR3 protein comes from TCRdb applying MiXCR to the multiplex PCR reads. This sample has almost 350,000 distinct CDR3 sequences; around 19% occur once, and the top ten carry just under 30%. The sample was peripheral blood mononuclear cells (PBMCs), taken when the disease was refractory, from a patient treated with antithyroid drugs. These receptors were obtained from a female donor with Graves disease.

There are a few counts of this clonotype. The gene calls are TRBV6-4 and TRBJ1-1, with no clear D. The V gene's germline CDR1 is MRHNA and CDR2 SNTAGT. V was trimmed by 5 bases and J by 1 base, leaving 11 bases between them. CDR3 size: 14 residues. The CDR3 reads CASSYSGWNTEAFF. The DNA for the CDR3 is TGTGCCAGCAGTTACAGCGGGTGGAACACTGAAGCTTTCTTT.

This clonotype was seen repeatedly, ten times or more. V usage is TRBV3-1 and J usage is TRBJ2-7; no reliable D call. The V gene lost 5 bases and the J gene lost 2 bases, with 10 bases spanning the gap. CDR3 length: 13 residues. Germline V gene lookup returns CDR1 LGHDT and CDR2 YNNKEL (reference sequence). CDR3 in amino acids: CASSSRTTYEQYF. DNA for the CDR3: TGTGCCAGCAGCTCCCGGACCACCTACGAGCAGTACTTC.

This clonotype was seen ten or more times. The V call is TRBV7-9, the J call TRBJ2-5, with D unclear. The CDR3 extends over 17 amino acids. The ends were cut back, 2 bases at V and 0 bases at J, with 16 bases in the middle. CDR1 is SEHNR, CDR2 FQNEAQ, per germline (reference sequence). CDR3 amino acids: CASSLLTAWGYQETQYF. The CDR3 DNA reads TGTGCCAGCAGCTTATTGACGGCGTGGGGATACCAAGAGACCCAGTACTTC.

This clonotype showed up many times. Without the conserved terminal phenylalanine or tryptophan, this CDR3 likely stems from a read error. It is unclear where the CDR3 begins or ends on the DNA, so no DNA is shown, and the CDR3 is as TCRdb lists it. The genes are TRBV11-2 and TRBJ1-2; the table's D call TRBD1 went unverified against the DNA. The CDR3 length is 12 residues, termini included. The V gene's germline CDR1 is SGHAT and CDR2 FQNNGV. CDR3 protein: CASSADRGAIIL.

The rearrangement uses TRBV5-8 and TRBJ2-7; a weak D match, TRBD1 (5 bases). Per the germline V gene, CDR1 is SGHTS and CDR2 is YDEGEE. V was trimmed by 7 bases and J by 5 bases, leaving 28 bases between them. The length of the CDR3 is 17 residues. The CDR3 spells CASRPRDSRLRPDEQYF. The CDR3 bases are TGTGCCAGCCGCCCTCGAGACAGTCGCTTAAGGCCCGACGAGCAGTACTTC.

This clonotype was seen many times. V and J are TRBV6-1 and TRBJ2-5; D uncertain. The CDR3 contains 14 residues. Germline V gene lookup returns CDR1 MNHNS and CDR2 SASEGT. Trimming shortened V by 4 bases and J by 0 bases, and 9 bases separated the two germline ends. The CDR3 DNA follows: TGTGCCAGCAGTGTTGGAGAGTACCAAGAGACCCAGTACTTC. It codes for CASSVGEYQETQYF.

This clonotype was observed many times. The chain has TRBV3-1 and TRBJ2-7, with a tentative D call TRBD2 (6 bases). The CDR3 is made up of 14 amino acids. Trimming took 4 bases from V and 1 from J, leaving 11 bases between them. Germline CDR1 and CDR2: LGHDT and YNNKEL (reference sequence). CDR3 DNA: TGTGCCAGCAGCCGGCGGGAAAAATCCTACGAGCAGTACTTC. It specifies CASSRREKSYEQYF.

In nucleotides, the CDR3 is TGCAGTGCTAGGATTAGCGGGAGCTACGAGCAGTACTTC. Translated: CSARISGSYEQYF. V gene TRBV20-1 combines with J gene TRBJ2-7; 9 nucleotides align to TRBD2. CDR1 and CDR2 (germline): DFQATT, SNEGSKA (reference sequence). The length of the CDR3 is 13 residues. V shed 3 bases and J 3 bases; nucleotides not matched to a gene: 3.

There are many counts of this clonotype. The CDR3 DNA sequence: TGTGCCAGCAAGAGGGCGGGCACCGGGGAGCTGTTTTTT. This codes for CASKRAGTGELFF. The V gene is TRBV2, the J gene TRBJ2-2; perhaps TRBD2 as D (5 bases). V lost 7 bases, J lost 4 bases, and 10 bases lay in between. Looked up from germline, CDR1 is SNHLY and CDR2 is FYNNEI. The CDR3 runs to 13 residues.

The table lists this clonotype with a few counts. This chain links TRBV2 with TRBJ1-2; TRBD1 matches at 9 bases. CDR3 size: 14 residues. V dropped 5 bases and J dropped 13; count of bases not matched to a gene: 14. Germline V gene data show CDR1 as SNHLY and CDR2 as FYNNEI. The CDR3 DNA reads TGTGCCAGCAGTCCCGGGACAGGGTCCCAGAGGGGCACCTTC. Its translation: CASSPGTGSQRGTF. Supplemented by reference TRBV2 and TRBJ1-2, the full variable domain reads EPEVTQTPSHQVTQMGQEVILRCVPISNHLYFYWYRQILGQKVEFLVSFYNNEISEKSEIFDDQFSVERPDGSNFTLKIRSTKLEDSAMYFCASSPGTGSQRGTFGSGTRLTVV.

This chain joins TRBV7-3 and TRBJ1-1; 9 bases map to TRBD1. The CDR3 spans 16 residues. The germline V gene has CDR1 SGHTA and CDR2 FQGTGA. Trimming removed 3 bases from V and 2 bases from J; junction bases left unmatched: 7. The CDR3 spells CASSLMGTGPNTEAFF. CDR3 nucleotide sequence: TGTGCCAGCAGCTTGATGGGGACAGGGCCAAACACTGAAGCTTTCTTT.

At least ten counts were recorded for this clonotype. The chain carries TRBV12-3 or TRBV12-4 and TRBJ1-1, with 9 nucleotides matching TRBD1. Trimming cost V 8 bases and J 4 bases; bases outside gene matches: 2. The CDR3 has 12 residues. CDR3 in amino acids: CASRDRVTEAFF. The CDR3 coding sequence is TGTGCCAGCCGGGACAGGGTCACTGAAGCTTTCTTT.

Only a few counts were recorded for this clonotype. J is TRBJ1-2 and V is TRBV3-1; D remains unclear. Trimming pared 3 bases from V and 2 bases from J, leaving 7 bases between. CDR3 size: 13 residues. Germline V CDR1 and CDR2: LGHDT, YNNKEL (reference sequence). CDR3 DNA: TGTGCCAGCAGCCAGAGTGAGAACTATGGCTACACCTTC. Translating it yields CASSQSENYGYTF.

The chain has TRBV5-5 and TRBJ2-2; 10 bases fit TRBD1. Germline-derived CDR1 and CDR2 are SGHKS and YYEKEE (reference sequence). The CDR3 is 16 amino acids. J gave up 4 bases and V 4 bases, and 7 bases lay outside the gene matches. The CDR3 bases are TGTGCCAGCAGCGTAATAGGACAGGGGGTCACCGGGGAGCTGTTTTTT. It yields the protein CASSVIGQGVTGELFF.

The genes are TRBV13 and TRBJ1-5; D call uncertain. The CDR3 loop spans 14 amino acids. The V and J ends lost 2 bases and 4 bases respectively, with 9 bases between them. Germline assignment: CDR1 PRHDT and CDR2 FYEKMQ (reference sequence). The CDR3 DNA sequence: TGTGCCAGCAGCTTAAAAGGGATGAATCAGCCCCAGCATTTT. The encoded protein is CASSLKGMNQPQHF. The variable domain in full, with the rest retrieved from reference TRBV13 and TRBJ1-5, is AAGVIQSPRHLIKEKRETATLKCYPIPRHDTVYWYQQGPGQDPQFLISFYEKMQSDKGSIPDRFSAQQFSDYHSELNMSSLELGDSALYFCASSLKGMNQPQHFGDGTRLSIL.

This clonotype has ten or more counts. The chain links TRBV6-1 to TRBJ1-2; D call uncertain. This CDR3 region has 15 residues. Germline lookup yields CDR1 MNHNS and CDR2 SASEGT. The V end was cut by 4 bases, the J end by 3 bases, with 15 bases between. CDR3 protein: CASSARVGNDYGYTF. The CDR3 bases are TGTGCCAGCAGTGCAAGGGTGGGGAATGACTATGGCTACACCTTC.

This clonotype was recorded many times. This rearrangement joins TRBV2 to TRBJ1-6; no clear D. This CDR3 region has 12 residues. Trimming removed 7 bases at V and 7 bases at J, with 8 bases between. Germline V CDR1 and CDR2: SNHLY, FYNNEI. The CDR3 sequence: CASTVGNSPLHF. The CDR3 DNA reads TGTGCCAGCACCGTAGGCAATTCACCCCTCCACTTT.

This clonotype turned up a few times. This chain's CDR3 is CASSDLQGVGELFF. The CDR3 DNA reads TGTGCCAGCAGCGATCTACAGGGGGTCGGGGAGCTGTTTTTT. The chain combines TRBV5-4 with TRBJ2-2, with 8 bases lining up with TRBD1. Per the germline V gene, CDR1 is SGHNT and CDR2 is YYREEE (reference sequence). V shed 4 bases and J 7 bases; nucleotides not matched to a gene: 6. The CDR3 has 14 residues. Looking up the rest from reference TRBV5-4 and TRBJ2-2 gives the full variable domain: ETGVTQSPTHLIKTRGQQVTLRCSSQSGHNTVSWYQQALGQGPQFIFQYYREEENGRGNFPPRFSGLQFPNYSSELNVNALELDDSALYLCASSDLQGVGELFFGEGSRLTVL.

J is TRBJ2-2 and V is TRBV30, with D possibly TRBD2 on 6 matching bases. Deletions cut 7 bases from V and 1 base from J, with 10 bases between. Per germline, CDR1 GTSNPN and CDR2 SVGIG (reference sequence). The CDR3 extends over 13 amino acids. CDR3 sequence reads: CASLGLNTGELFF. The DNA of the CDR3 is TGTGCCTCCTTGGGACTGAACACCGGGGAGCTGTTTTTT.

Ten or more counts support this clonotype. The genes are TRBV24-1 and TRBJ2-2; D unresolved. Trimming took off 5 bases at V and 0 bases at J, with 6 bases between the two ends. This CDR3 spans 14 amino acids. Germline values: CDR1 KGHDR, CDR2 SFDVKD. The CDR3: CATSVGTNTGELFF. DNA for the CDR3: TGTGCCACCAGTGTCGGCACGAACACCGGGGAGCTGTTTTTT.